The source of this T cell receptor (beta chain) is a study of cytomegalovirus exposure and HLA in healthy donors (TCRdb year 2017). For context, the study as a whole: An earlier analysis of approximately 640 of the donors reported approximately 300 Gb of sequence data and roughly 110 million unique TCR beta sequences from about 200 million T cells. Among the approximately 400 genotyped donors, approximately 82% belonged to the genetic ancestry cluster associated with self-reported Caucasian donors. An earlier analysis of more than 450 of the donors used high-throughput TCR beta sequencing to judge whether each TCR beta V gene segment behaved as functional or pseudogenic. Because of strong linkage in the cohort, roughly five DR-DQ haplotypes were treated as single units for association and clustering. Typing coverage differed by locus: A, B, C, DRB1 and DQB1 were typed in about 629-630 donors, DQA1 in approximately 520, DPA1 in approximately 610, and DPB1 in 472. Rather than drawing on any new phenotypic data, the later analysis identified candidate immune exposures from TCR beta sequences and the way those sequences occurred across donors. To predict cytomegalovirus infection status, the study brought together high-throughput TCR immunosequencing, statistical association of individual TCRs with disease status, and machine learning. To study patterns of TCR occurrence, a later analysis re-analyzed previously published TCR beta repertoires from 666 donors and added high-resolution HLA genotyping. The T cell repertoires of 666 subjects were profiled by immunosequencing and related to cytomegalovirus serostatus. Donor age, sex, ethnicity and CMV serostatus were compiled together with the repertoire data. Approximately 330 gigabases of sequencing data and roughly 80 million unique TCR sequences made up an early release that covered around 640 HLA-typed donors. The study aimed to test whether cataloging public T cell receptors could reveal signatures of past pathogen exposure. HLA typing covered class I and class II loci at four-digit resolution. Every repertoire in the discovery cohort had been generated on one and the same sequencing platform. Besides the first cohort of roughly 640 subjects, a separate validation cohort made up of over 100 different subjects was used. Across 300 to 400 genotyped donors of the cohort, an average of approximately 240,000 unique TCR beta nucleotide sequences per donor were sequenced, and approximately 17% of those sequences were non-productive. Genome-wide SNP genotypes for about 65% of the roughly 670 donors were used in a later genetic analysis, which treated that subset as a discovery cohort.

The library relied on the immunoSEQ multiplex PCR assay. A mixture of 60 forward primers for TCR Vbeta segments and 13 reverse primers for TCR Jbeta segments was used in the multiplex PCR. Amplification of the CDR3 region of rearranged TCR beta genes was performed with a multiplex PCR assay on genomic DNA. Amplified TCR beta libraries were sequenced as 87-base-pair reads on the Illumina HiSeq System. As for how the authors treated the data: A later analysis counted about 80 million unique TCR beta chains across the 700 or so repertoires, and approximately 11 million of these chains were shared by at least two donors. A nearest-neighbor algorithm error-corrected the raw reads and collapsed the reads into unique sequences, merging closely related sequences to remove PCR and sequencing errors. Alignment of CDR3 sequences to IMGT reference sequences was used to assign V, D and J gene segments. For a sequence to be retained, a match of at least six nucleotides was required to both a V gene segment and a J gene segment. A rearrangement was called productive if the CDR3 had no stop codons and remained in frame with V and J, and every other rearrangement was called non-productive. Following IMGT convention, CDR3 was defined as the stretch from the second conserved V-encoded cysteine up to the conserved J-encoded phenylalanine. The earlier analysis of some 540 of the donors excluded any sequence lacking an unambiguous match to a single V gene segment. In an earlier analysis of around 590 of the donors, a V segment was called functional when productive rearrangements were above 56.7%, and segregating when the standard deviation between donors exceeded 5%. A statistical classification framework was built for diagnosing cytomegalovirus status from the catalog of TCR beta chain sequences. V and J gene assignment, in a later analysis, came from comparing TCR nucleotide sequences with IMGT/GENE-DB human TR gene sequences. The TCRdist pipeline was used in a later analysis to assign CDR3 sequences and most-parsimonious VDJ recombination scenarios. In a later analysis, each TCR beta chain was defined by its CDR3 amino acid sequence together with its V-gene family, and reads without a unique V-gene family were excluded. A later analysis removed nearly 600 highly shared, low-generation-probability nucleotide sequences to deal with suspected cross-contamination and a sequencing artifact. In a later analysis, a clonal expansion index was calculated for each public chain from normalized within-repertoire ranks of inferred template counts. Generation probabilities in a later analysis came from a VDJ recombination model fitted to out-of-frame rearrangements, and those results were checked against IGoR. In a later analysis, hypergeometric tests were used to score TCR-TCR, TCR-HLA and TCR-CMV co-occurrence, with a repertoire-size bias correction applied to TCR pairs. A later analysis estimated false discovery rates by permuting HLA or CMV assignments 20 times. In a later analysis, co-occurring TCRs were grouped using DBSCAN, and TCRdist sequence similarity was added for clustering within HLA-allele-positive subsets. Repertoires with fewer than 30,000 or more than 120,000 public chains were left out of co-occurrence clustering, as were about 5 repertoires with anomalous nucleotide sharing. Held by TCRdb, this immuneACCESS table contains in-frame sequences only and omits some clones. Under half of the omission traces to an unresolved V gene where checked; the cause of the rest is unknown. Clone size and V and J calls were adopted from that table, with D and trimming inferred from the DNA. This sample gives some 120,000 clones in total; around two thirds of them show up just once. Just under 9.5% of the sample is taken by the ten largest.

The cohort consisted of hundreds of healthy bone marrow donors. All cohort members were sampled while nominally healthy, although unrecorded immune exposures were likely present. The donor was CMV seropositive and was included in the group of 250 to 350 seropositive cohort members. Each donor provided a peripheral blood sample, and peripheral blood mononuclear cells were used for TCR beta sequencing. Genomic DNA was extracted from the blood cell samples with the Qiagen DNeasy Blood Extraction Kit. In the case of this clone: Its cognate antigen has yet to be identified. Per-base qualities were not stored, and no clone one base away is much larger.

Its CDR3 holds 13 amino acids, cysteine through phenylalanine. Just the 39-base CDR3 DNA is kept, in frame starting at base 1. Per the germline V gene (reference sequence), LNHDA is the CDR1 and SQIVND is the CDR2. The study at large found these results: Compared with equally common non-associated chains, HLA-associated TCR beta chains in a later analysis were more clonally expanded and had lower generation probabilities. In an earlier analysis of some 540 of the donors, most TCR beta V segments appeared in productive rearrangements about 90% or about 30% of the time, broadly matching IMGT annotations. HLA typing was unavailable for some donors at each locus, so association tests used only the typed subset. For the cohort, immune exposure information was limited to CMV serostatus. Linkage disequilibrium might explain the correlated functional status among segregating V segments, but an unknown experimental factor could not be excluded. Most TCR sequences were observed very rarely across donors, whereas some public TCRs were present in many individuals. In a later genetic analysis, fewer N-insertions in productive TCRs were reported among donors in an Asian-associated ancestry cluster than the roughly 640-donor mean. A later analysis found that most CMV-associated TCR beta chains appeared HLA-restricted, with HLA associations seemingly driven largely by CMV exposure. The authors suggested that the approach could potentially be generalized to other disease states and immunological phenotypes. Because counts were too low, about 17 rarely observed V segments, including chromosome 9 orphons, were excluded from the earlier analysis of around 590 of the donors. A further reported finding was that TCR beta sequences accurately predicted the HLA-A and HLA-B alleles for most subjects in the first cohort. A cluster of highly shared sequence variants was judged likely to be a technical artifact of the sequencing pipeline. The study gave a list of under 200 TCR beta chains associated with cytomegalovirus. Strong co-occurrence of HLA alleles, especially DR and DQ, made assigning TCR associations to individual alleles difficult. In a later analysis, several top co-occurrence clusters were reported to appear linked to parvovirus B19, influenza, CMV and Epstein-Barr virus. Specific HLA alleles were associated with 15,000 to 20,000 TCR beta sequences at a false discovery rate of 0.05 in a later analysis. According to a later analysis, TCR association rates differed among HLA loci, with DRB1 alleles showing the most associated TCRs and HLA-C alleles showing the fewest. The 87-base-pair reads could not distinguish some IMGT-functional V segments, including TRBV6-2 and TRBV6-3, so those segments were excluded. In both the original and validation cohorts, the classifier was reported to diagnose cytomegalovirus status with high specificity and sensitivity. The cohort was sequenced for TCR beta chains only, and without alpha or paired-chain data the features that could be detected were limited. A later genetic analysis associated a missense DCLRE1C variant with V-gene and J-gene trimming of TCR beta chains, and an independent cohort replicated the association. In vitro tests confirmed that a few of the cytomegalovirus-associated TCR beta chains recognize cytomegalovirus antigens. Roughly uniform sequencing depth across donors was assumed in presence/absence analyses, although this assumption may not hold.

This receptor chain uses TRBV19 and TRBJ2-5; TRBD1 is possibly the D segment (6 matching bases). The tail of the sequence fits TRBJ2-7 better, so the J call may be wrong. The clonotype originates from a woman aged 40 to 50 in good health and CMV-seropositive. Sequences were obtained from PBMCs. The DNA sequence is TGTGCCAGTAGTCTACAGGGACGCTACGAGCAGTACTTC. Its protein is CASSLQGRYEQYF.